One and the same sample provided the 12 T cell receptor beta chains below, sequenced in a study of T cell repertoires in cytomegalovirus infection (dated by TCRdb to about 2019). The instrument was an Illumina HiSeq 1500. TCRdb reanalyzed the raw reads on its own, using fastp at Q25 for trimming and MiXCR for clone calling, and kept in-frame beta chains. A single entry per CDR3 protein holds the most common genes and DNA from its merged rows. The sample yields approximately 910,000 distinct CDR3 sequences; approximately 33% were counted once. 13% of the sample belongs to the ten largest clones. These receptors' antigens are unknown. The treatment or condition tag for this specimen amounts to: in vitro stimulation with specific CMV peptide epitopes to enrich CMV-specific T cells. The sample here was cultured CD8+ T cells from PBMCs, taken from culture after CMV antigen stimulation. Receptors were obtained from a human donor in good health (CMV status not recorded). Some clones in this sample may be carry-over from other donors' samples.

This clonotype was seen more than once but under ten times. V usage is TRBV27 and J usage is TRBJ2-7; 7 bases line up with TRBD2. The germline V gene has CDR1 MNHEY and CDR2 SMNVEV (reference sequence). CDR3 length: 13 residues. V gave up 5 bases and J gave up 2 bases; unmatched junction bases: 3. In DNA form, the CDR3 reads TGTGCCAGCAGTAGAGCGGGACCCTACGAGCAGTACGTC. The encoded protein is CASSRAGPYEQYV.

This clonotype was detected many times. This CDR3 reads CASSTTDRENEAFF. CDR3 nucleotides: TGTGCCAGCAGCACGACCGACAGGGAGAATGAAGCTTTCTTT. V gene TRBV7-2 combines with J gene TRBJ1-1; 7 nucleotides match TRBD1. The V and J ends lost 5 bases and 7 bases, in that order; junction bases with no gene match: 10. This CDR3 is built from 14 residues. Per the germline V gene, CDR1 is SGHTA and CDR2 is FQGNSA.

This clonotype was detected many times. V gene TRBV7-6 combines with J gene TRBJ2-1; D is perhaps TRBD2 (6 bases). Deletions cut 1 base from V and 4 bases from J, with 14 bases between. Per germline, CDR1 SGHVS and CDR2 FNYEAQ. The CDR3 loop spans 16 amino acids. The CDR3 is CASSLEGGSGYNEQFF. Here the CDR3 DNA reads TGTGCCAGCAGCTTAGAGGGAGGTTCGGGATACAATGAGCAGTTCTTC.

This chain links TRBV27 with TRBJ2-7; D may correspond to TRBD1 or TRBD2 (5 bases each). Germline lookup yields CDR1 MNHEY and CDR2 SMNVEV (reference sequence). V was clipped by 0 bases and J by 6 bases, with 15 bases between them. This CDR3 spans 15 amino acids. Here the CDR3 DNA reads TGTGCCAGCAGTTTATCTGTCCAGGGAGAGGGCGAGCAGTACTTC. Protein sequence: CASSLSVQGEGEQYF.

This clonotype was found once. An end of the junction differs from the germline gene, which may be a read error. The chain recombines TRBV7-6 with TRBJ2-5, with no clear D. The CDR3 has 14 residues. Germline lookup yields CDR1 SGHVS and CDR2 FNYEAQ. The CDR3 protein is CVSSLVRYQETQYF. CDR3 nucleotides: TGTGTCAGCAGCTTAGTGAGGTACCAAGAGACCCAGTACTTC.

The CDR3 loop reads CASSLADSGEQYF. In DNA form, the CDR3 reads TGCGCCAGCAGCTTGGCGGACTCGGGCGAGCAGTACTTC. The J gene is TRBJ2-7, the V gene TRBV5-1; perhaps TRBD2 as D (5 bases). V shed 0 bases and J shed 6 bases, with 10 bases lying between them. The CDR3 covers 13 residues. Germline CDR1 SGHRS, CDR2 YFSETQ.

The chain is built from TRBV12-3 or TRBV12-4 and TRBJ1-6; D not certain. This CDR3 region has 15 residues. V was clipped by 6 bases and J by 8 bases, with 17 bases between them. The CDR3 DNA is TGTGCCAGCAGCGATACTGGGCAGTTTTATTCACCCCTCCACTTT. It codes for CASSDTGQFYSPLHF.

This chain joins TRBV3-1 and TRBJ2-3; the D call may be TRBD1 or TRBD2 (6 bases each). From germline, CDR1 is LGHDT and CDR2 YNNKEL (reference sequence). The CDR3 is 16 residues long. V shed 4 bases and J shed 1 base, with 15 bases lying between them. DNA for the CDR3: TGTGCCAGCAGCCCTTTAAGGGGGGTGGGCACAGATACGCAGTATTTT. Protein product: CASSPLRGVGTDTQYF.

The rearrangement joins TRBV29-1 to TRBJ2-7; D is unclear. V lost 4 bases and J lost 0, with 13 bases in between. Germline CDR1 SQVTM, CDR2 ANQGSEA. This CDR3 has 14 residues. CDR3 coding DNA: TGCAGCGTTGCTCACAGACAAGTCTCCTACGAGCAGTACGTC. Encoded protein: CSVAHRQVSYEQYV.

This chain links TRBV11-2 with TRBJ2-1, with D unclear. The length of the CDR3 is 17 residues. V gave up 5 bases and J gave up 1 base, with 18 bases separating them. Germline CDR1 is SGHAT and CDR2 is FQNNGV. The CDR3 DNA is TGTGCCAGCAGCCCCGGTGGGATAGATAGATCCTACAATGAGCAGTTCTTC. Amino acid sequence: CASSPGGIDRSYNEQFF. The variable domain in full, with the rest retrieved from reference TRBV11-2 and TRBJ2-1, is EAGVAQSPRYKIIEKRQSVAFWCNPISGHATLYWYQQILGQGPKLLIQFQNNGVVDDSQLPKDRFSAERLKGVDSTLKIQPAKLEDSAVYLCASSPGGIDRSYNEQFFGPGTRLTVL.

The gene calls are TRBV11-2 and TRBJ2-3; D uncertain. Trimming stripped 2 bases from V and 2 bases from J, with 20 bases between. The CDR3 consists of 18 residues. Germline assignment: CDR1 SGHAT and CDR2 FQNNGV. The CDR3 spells CASSLPFFSRRDTDTQYF. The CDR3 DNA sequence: TGTGCCAGCAGCTTACCTTTTTTTAGCCGACGAGACACAGATACGCAGTATTTT.

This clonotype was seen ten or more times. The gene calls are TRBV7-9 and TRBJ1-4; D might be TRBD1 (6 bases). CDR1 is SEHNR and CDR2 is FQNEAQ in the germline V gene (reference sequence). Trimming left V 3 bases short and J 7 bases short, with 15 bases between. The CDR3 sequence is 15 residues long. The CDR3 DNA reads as TGTGCCAGCAGCTTTCGGGGGCAGGATGGTGAAAAACTGTTTTTT. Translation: CASSFRGQDGEKLFF. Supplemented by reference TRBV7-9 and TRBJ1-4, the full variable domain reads DTGVSQNPRHKITKRGQNVTFRCDPISEHNRLYWYRQTLGQGPEFLTYFQNEAQLEKSRLLSDRFSAERPKGSFSTLEIQRTEQGDSAMYLCASSFRGQDGEKLFFGSGTQLSVL.